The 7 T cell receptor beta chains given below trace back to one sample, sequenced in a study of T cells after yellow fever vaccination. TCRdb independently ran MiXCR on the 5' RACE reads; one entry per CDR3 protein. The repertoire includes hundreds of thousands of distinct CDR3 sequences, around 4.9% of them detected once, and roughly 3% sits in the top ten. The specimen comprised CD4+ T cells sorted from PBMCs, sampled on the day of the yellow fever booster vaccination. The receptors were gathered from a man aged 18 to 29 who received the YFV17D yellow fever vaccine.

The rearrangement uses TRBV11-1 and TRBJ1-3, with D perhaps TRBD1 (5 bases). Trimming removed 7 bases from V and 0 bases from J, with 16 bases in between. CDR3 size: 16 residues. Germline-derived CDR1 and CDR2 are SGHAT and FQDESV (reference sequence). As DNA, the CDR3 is TGTGCCAGCAACGGGGGAGGATCTGTCTCTGGAAACACCATATATTTT. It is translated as CASNGGGSVSGNTIYF.

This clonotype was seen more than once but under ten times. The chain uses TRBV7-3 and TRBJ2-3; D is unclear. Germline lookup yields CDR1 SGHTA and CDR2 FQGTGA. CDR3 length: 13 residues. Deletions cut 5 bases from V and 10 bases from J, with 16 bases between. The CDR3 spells CASSPSGPVAQYF. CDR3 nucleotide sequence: TGTGCCAGCAGCCCTTCCGGGCCAGTGGCGCAGTATTTT.

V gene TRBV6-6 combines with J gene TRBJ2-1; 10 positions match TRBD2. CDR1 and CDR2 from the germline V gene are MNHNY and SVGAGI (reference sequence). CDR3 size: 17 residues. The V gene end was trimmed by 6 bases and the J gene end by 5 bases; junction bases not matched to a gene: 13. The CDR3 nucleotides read TGTGCCAGCAGCCTACAGGGGGGACTAGCGCTTCACAATGAGCAGTTCTTC. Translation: CASSLQGGLALHNEQFF.

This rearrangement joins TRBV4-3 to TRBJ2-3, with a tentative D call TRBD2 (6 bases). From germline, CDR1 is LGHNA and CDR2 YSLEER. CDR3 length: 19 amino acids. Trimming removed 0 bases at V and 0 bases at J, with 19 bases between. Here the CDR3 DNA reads TGCGCCAGCAGCCAAGATCTTGGGGTTAGCGGTTATAGCACAGATACGCAGTATTTT. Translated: CASSQDLGVSGYSTDTQYF.

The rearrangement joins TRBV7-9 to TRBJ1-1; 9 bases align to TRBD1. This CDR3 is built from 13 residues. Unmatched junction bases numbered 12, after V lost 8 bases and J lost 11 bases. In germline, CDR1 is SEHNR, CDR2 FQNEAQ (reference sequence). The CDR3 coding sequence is TGTGCCAGCGCCCGGGACAGGGCCTCGAGGGCTTTCTTT. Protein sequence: CASARDRASRAFF.

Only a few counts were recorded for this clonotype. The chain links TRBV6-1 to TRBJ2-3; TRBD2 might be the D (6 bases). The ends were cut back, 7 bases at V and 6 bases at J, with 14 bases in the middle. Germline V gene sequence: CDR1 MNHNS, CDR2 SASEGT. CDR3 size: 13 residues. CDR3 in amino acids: CASMLGGSDTQYF. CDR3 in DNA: TGTGCCAGCATGCTCGGGGGATCGGATACGCAGTATTTT.

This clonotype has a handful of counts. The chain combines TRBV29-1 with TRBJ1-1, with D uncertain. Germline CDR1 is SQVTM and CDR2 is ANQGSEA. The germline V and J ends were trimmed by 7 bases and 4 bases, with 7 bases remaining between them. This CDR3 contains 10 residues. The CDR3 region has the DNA TGCAGCGGGGCGAGCACTGAAGCTTTCTTT. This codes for CSGASTEAFF.